This passage covers 7 T cell receptor beta chains from one sample sequenced in a study of T cell responses to AZD1222 COVID-19 vaccine. Sequencing was performed with immunoSEQ multiplex PCR; in TCRdb, only in-frame clones are kept and a portion is missing. Of some 120,000 clones in the sample, roughly 92% were seen once. Specimen: peripheral blood, collected 28 days after the second AZD1222 dose. The receptors were gathered from an adult who received the AZD1222 COVID-19 vaccine.

This chain uses TRBV28 with TRBJ1-1, with no clear D. The CDR3 is 15 residues long. The germline V gene encodes CDR1 MDHEN and CDR2 SYDVKM. Trimming took off 5 bases at V and 5 bases at J, with 18 bases between the two ends. For the CDR3, the DNA is TGTGCCAGCAGTACCCAATTCCGGGGTGCGACTGAAGCTTTCTTT. The encoded protein is CASSTQFRGATEAFF.

The chain employs TRBV29-1 and TRBJ2-5; 11 bases fit TRBD1. Germline lookup yields CDR1 SQVTM and CDR2 ANQGSEA. The CDR3 length is 14 residues. V was clipped by 5 bases and J by 5 bases; unmatched bases: 7. This CDR3 is CSVQGTGGYETQYF. CDR3 nucleotide sequence: TGCAGCGTTCAAGGGACAGGGGGTTACGAGACCCAGTACTTC.

V usage is TRBV7-2 and J usage is TRBJ1-2; D is ambiguous. Trimming cost V 3 bases and J 0 bases, with 8 bases left between them. This CDR3 is built from 14 residues. CDR1 and CDR2 (germline): SGHTA, FQGNSA. The CDR3 sequence is CASSFWGTNYGYTF. In DNA form, the CDR3 reads TGTGCCAGCAGCTTTTGGGGTACTAACTATGGCTACACCTTC.

V is TRBV6-1 and J is TRBJ1-2, with 7 nucleotides matching TRBD1. Germline-derived CDR1 and CDR2 are MNHNS and SASEGT. V shed 6 bases and J 4 bases; nucleotides not matched to a gene: 8. The CDR3 loop spans 14 amino acids. The CDR3 loop reads CASRTGQGGYGYTF. For the CDR3, the DNA is TGTGCCAGCAGGACAGGGCAGGGCGGCTATGGCTACACCTTC.

The CDR3 loop reads CASSQGSLAGGPGDTQYF. DNA for the CDR3: TGTGCCAGCAGCCAAGGGTCCCTAGCGGGAGGGCCGGGAGATACGCAGTATTTT. The V gene is TRBV4-2, the J gene TRBJ2-3; 12 bases match TRBD2. V lost 1 base, J lost 5 bases, and 10 bases stayed unmatched. CDR1 LGHNA and CDR2 YNFKEQ come from the germline V gene. The CDR3 contains 18 residues.

This chain uses TRBV7-3 with TRBJ2-2, with D perhaps assigned TRBD1 or TRBD2 (5 bases each). The length of the CDR3 is 18 residues. In germline, CDR1 is SGHTA, CDR2 FQGTGA. The V end lost 5 bases, the J end lost 4 bases, and 23 bases lay between the germline ends. For the CDR3, the DNA is TGTGCCAGCAGCCCGGGGTTCGCACAGAAGGGGTTCACCGGGGAGCTGTTTTTT. As protein: CASSPGFAQKGFTGELFF. The full variable domain, rest sourced from reference TRBV7-3 and TRBJ2-2, is GAGVSQTPSNKVTEKGKYVELRCDPISGHTALYWYRQSLGQGPEFLIYFQGTGAADDSGLPNDRFFAVRPEGSVSTLKIQRTERGDSAVYLCASSPGFAQKGFTGELFFGEGSRLTVL.

This sequence joins TRBV2 and TRBJ1-6, with a weak D call TRBD1 (6 bases). Germline lookup yields CDR1 SNHLY and CDR2 FYNNEI. The CDR3 has 15 amino acids. V lost 7 bases and J lost 8, with 18 bases in between. The CDR3 region has the DNA TGTGCCAGCAAGACAGGTGTGCCGGGGGATTCACCCCTCCACTTT. Its translation: CASKTGVPGDSPLHF.